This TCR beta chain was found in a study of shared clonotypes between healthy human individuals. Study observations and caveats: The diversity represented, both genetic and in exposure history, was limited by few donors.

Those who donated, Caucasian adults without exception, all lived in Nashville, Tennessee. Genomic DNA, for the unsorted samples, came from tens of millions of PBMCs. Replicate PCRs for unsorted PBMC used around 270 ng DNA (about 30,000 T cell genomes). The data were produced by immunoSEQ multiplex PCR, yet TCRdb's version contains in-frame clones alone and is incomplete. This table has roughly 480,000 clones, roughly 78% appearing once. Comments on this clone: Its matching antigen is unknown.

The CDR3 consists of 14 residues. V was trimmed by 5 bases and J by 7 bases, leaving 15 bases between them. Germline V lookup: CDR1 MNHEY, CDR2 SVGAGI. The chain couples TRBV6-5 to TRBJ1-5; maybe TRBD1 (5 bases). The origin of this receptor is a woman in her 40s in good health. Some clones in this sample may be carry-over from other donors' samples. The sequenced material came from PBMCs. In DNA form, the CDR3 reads TGTGCCAGCAGTCCGCATGGGGGTCAACAGCCCCAGCATTTT. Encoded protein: CASSPHGGQQPQHF.